One and the same sample provided the 26 T cell receptor beta chains below, sequenced in a study of T-cell memory formation after mild COVID-19. One entry per CDR3 protein, called by TCRdb with MiXCR from the 5' RACE reads. The data hold roughly 130,000 distinct CDR3 sequences, with about 15% observed a single time. The sample was PBMCs or a T cell subset sorted from them (not recorded which). These receptors all stem from a man younger than 35 who had mild COVID-19 (a few samples of this study predate the infection). Cell type and time point are not known.

The count of this clonotype is one. This sequence joins TRBV5-4 and TRBJ1-1, with a tentative D call TRBD1 (5 bases). V lost 1 base to trimming and J lost 4 bases, with 14 bases between them. The germline V gene has CDR1 SGHNT and CDR2 YYREEE (reference sequence). The CDR3 spans 15 residues. The CDR3 is CASSLFGRAGTEAFF. CDR3 coding DNA: TGTGCCAGCAGCTTGTTTGGCAGGGCGGGCACTGAAGCTTTCTTT.

Only a few counts were recorded for this clonotype. V is TRBV12-3 or TRBV12-4 and J is TRBJ2-2; a possible D gene is TRBD1 (7 bases). This CDR3 spans 17 amino acids. V gave up 7 bases and J gave up 2 bases, with 20 bases separating them. CDR3 sequence: CASKLGGGTVNTGELFF. CDR3 nucleotide sequence: TGTGCCAGCAAACTGGGGGGTGGGACAGTTAACACCGGGGAGCTGTTTTTT.

This clonotype was detected only a few times. CDR3 in amino acids: CSAARVRSSYNSPLHF. The CDR3 nucleotides are TGCAGTGCCGCTAGGGTCCGGAGCTCCTATAATTCACCCCTCCACTTT. The chain uses TRBV20-1 and TRBJ1-6; D unclear. Trimming removed 6 bases at V and 0 bases at J, with 15 bases between. Per germline, CDR1 DFQATT and CDR2 SNEGSKA (reference sequence). The CDR3 contains 16 residues.

CDR3 sequence reads: CASSPSAGGSTGELFF. The CDR3 bases are TGTGCCAGCAGCCCTAGCGCAGGGGGTTCCACCGGGGAGCTGTTTTTT. The chain couples TRBV11-1 to TRBJ2-2, with D perhaps TRBD1 (7 bases). V was pared by 5 bases and J by 4 bases, with 17 bases between. Germline CDR1 SGHAT, CDR2 FQDESV (reference sequence). The length of the CDR3 is 16 residues.

This clonotype was seen more than once but under ten times. The chain recombines TRBV4-1 with TRBJ1-6; 7 bases are shared with TRBD1. The CDR3 spans 17 residues. Looked up from germline, CDR1 is MGHRA and CDR2 is YSYEKL. V gave up 0 bases and J gave up 6 bases; unmatched junction bases: 8. This CDR3 reads CASSQELGDSRNSPLHF. Here the CDR3 DNA reads TGCGCCAGCAGCCAAGAACTAGGGGACAGCCGTAATTCACCCCTCCACTTT.

The genes are TRBV5-1 and TRBJ2-3; 8 bases map to TRBD2. Germline trimming cut 9 bases from V and 1 base from J; bases unmatched to any gene: 13. This CDR3 has 16 residues. Germline loops: CDR1 SGHRS, CDR2 YFSETQ. For the CDR3, the DNA is TGCGCCACCGCCACTAGCGGTAGCTATGGCACAGATACGCAGTATTTT. Its translation: CATATSGSYGTDTQYF.

This chain links TRBV18 with TRBJ1-5; D is unclear. This CDR3 is built from 14 residues. From germline, CDR1 is KGHSH and CDR2 LQKENI. Deletions cut 6 bases from V and 7 bases from J, with 16 bases between. The CDR3 spells CASSPVPEGQPQHF. The CDR3 nucleotides are TGTGCCAGCTCCCCCGTCCCCGAGGGACAGCCCCAGCATTTT.

There are many counts of this clonotype. The V call is TRBV18, the J call TRBJ2-7; D possibly corresponds to TRBD2 (6 bases). V was cut by 4 bases and J by 4 bases, with 11 bases left in between. This CDR3 is built from 13 residues. CDR1 is KGHSH and CDR2 is LQKENI in the germline V gene. CDR3 protein: CASSLGTSYEQYF. The DNA for the CDR3 is TGTGCCAGCTCACTCGGGACTTCGTACGAGCAGTACTTC.

This clonotype was seen a handful of times. The chain couples TRBV6-2 or TRBV6-3 to TRBJ1-5; D ambiguous. The germline V gene encodes CDR1 MNHEY and CDR2 SVGEGT. The CDR3 runs to 14 residues. V gave up 2 bases and J gave up 6 bases, with 11 bases separating them. DNA of the CDR3: TGTGCCAGCAGTTACACCCGTTCCGTTCAGCCCCAGCATTTT. This translates into CASSYTRSVQPQHF.

This chain links TRBV20-1 with TRBJ1-6, with D possibly matching TRBD1 (5 bases). V was clipped by 5 bases and J by 4 bases, with 12 bases between them. Germline-derived CDR1 and CDR2 are DFQATT and SNEGSKA (reference sequence). This CDR3 spans 14 amino acids. CDR3 loop: CSALHGGYNSPLHF. The CDR3 region has the DNA TGCAGTGCTCTCCACGGGGGGTATAATTCACCCCTCCACTTT.

V and J are TRBV9 and TRBJ1-3; D gene ambiguous. The germline CDR1 and CDR2 sequences are SGDLS and YYNGEE. This CDR3 is 15 amino acids long. The V gene lost 0 bases and the J gene lost 0 bases, with 7 bases spanning the gap. The CDR3 DNA sequence: TGTGCCAGCAGCGTAGGGGATCGCTCTGGAAACACCATATATTTT. It specifies CASSVGDRSGNTIYF.

This chain uses TRBV7-9 with TRBJ2-5; D gene uncertain. This CDR3 spans 12 amino acids. The germline gives CDR1 SEHNR, CDR2 FQNEAQ (reference sequence). Trimming pared 0 bases from V and 9 bases from J, leaving 8 bases between. The CDR3 sequence is CASSLAEVAQYF. CDR3 DNA: TGTGCCAGCAGCTTAGCGGAAGTGGCCCAGTACTTC.

This clonotype was seen only a few times. V and J are TRBV7-2 and TRBJ2-5; D gene uncertain. The V end was cut by 5 bases, the J end by 1 base, with 8 bases between. The CDR3 totals 13 residues. Germline CDR1 reads SGHTA; CDR2 reads FQGNSA. CDR3 sequence (DNA): TGTGCCAGCAGCCGACATTTCCAAGAGACCCAGTACTTC. It yields the protein CASSRHFQETQYF.

Only a few counts were recorded for this clonotype. The chain recombines TRBV4-3 with TRBJ2-5, with D maybe TRBD1 (5 bases). Germline V gene sequence: CDR1 LGHNA, CDR2 YSLEER. Trimming left V 7 bases short and J 5 bases short, with 11 bases between. The CDR3 covers 12 residues. The CDR3 protein is CASTRTMETQYF. In nucleotides, the CDR3 is TGCGCCAGCACGAGGACAATGGAGACCCAGTACTTC.

CDR3 sequence reads: CASSRDSGENQPQHF. The CDR3 DNA is TGTGCCAGCAGCCGCGATTCAGGGGAAAATCAGCCCCAGCATTTT. The chain carries TRBV7-8 and TRBJ1-5; D might be TRBD1 (6 bases). Germline values: CDR1 SGHVS, CDR2 FQNEAQ. This CDR3 spans 15 amino acids. Trimming cost V 5 bases and J 4 bases, with 15 bases left between them.

This clonotype turned up a few times. This chain links TRBV12-3 or TRBV12-4 with TRBJ2-1, with TRBD1 identical over 7 bases. Trimming cost V 1 base and J 16 bases; bases outside gene matches: 4. The CDR3 sequence is 11 residues long. The CDR3 coding sequence is TGTGCCAGCAGTTTAGAGGGGGCGCTTTTCTTC. This codes for CASSLEGALFF.

In DNA form, the CDR3 reads TGTGCCAGCAGTTATAAAGGGGACGAGTCACCCCTCCACTTT. Protein sequence: CASSYKGDESPLHF. The chain joins TRBV6-6 to TRBJ1-6; maybe TRBD1 (5 bases). This CDR3 comprises 14 residues. V was pared by 3 bases and J by 10 bases, with 13 bases between. Looked up from germline, CDR1 is MNHNY and CDR2 is SVGAGI (reference sequence).

This chain connects TRBV12-3 or TRBV12-4 to TRBJ1-1; 8 bases line up with TRBD1. This CDR3 contains 15 residues. J lost 3 bases, V lost 4 bases, and 7 bases had no gene match. The CDR3 sequence: CASSSPTGADTEAFF. In DNA, the CDR3 is TGTGCCAGCAGTTCCCCGACAGGGGCGGACACTGAAGCTTTCTTT.

This clonotype came up a few times. The chain employs TRBV24-1 and TRBJ2-1; D possibly corresponds to TRBD2 (6 bases). Trimming left V 4 bases short and J 5 bases short, with 14 bases between. Germline values: CDR1 KGHDR, CDR2 SFDVKD. The CDR3 runs 15 residues. The CDR3 DNA reads as TGTGCCACCAGTGAACTTGGAGGGATGGACAATGAGCAGTTCTTC. This sequence encodes CATSELGGMDNEQFF.

V and J are TRBV5-1 and TRBJ2-5; D remains ambiguous. The CDR3 consists of 14 residues. Germline assignment: CDR1 SGHRS and CDR2 YFSETQ. The V gene lost 1 base and the J gene lost 1 base, with 8 bases spanning the gap. Here the CDR3 reads CASSLSQVQETQYF. The CDR3 DNA sequence: TGCGCCAGCAGCTTGTCGCAGGTCCAAGAGACCCAGTACTTC.

The chain employs TRBV7-2 and TRBJ2-2; D not certain. V lost 5 bases and J 3 bases, leaving 7 bases between the germline ends. Germline CDR1 reads SGHTA; CDR2 reads FQGNSA. The CDR3 is 13 amino acids. CDR3 DNA sequence: TGTGCCAGCAGCCTGTTTTACACCGGGGAGCTGTTTTTT. This gives the protein CASSLFYTGELFF.

This clonotype appeared a few times. The rearrangement joins TRBV24-1 to TRBJ2-1, with 7 bases fitting TRBD1. Germline loops: CDR1 KGHDR, CDR2 SFDVKD. With 3 bases clipped from V and 7 bases from J, the junction kept 8 bases outside the gene matches. CDR3 length: 15 amino acids. CDR3 DNA: TGTGCCACCAGTGATCCCAAAGGGGGCGGAAATGAGCAGTTCTTC. It codes for CATSDPKGGGNEQFF.

This chain uses TRBV27 with TRBJ2-5; perhaps TRBD1 as D (5 bases). CDR1 and CDR2 from the germline V gene are MNHEY and SMNVEV (reference sequence). V lost 6 bases, J lost 4 bases, and 18 bases lay in between. This CDR3 contains 15 residues. The CDR3, as DNA: TGTGCCAGCAGCAGAACCCAGGGCTGGCCAGAGACCCAGTACTTC. It is translated as CASSRTQGWPETQYF.

This clonotype has only one observation. The chain recombines TRBV5-1 with TRBJ1-1; no definite D call. V gave up 0 bases and J gave up 6 bases, with 9 bases separating them. This CDR3 contains 13 residues. CDR1 is SGHRS, CDR2 YFSETQ, per germline. DNA for the CDR3: TGCGCCAGCAGCTTGGACACGAGATCTGAAGCTTTCTTT. Translation: CASSLDTRSEAFF. Full variable domain (outside the CDR3, taken from reference TRBV5-1 and TRBJ1-1): KAGVTQTPRYLIKTRGQQVTLSCSPISGHRSVSWYQQTPGQGLQFLFEYFSETQRNKGNFPGRFSGRQFSNSRSEMNVSTLELGDSALYLCASSLDTRSEAFFGQGTRLTVV.

The chain couples TRBV5-1 to TRBJ2-3, with D perhaps TRBD1 or TRBD2 (5 bases each). This CDR3 is built from 14 residues. Trimming pared 0 bases from V and 6 bases from J, leaving 11 bases between. Germline CDR1 and CDR2: SGHRS and YFSETQ. The DNA for the CDR3 is TGCGCCAGCAGCTTGGGGCTGGGGGACGATACGCAGTATTTT. This codes for CASSLGLGDDTQYF.

This clonotype has ten or more counts. This chain links TRBV28 with TRBJ2-1; 10 nucleotides match TRBD2. V gave up 6 bases and J gave up 4 bases; unmatched junction bases: 6. The CDR3 loop spans 15 amino acids. Germline CDR1 reads MDHEN; CDR2 reads SYDVKM. CDR3 DNA: TGTGCCAGCAGACTGCTAGCGGGGGCTTACAATGAGCAGTTCTTC. Translating it yields CASRLLAGAYNEQFF.